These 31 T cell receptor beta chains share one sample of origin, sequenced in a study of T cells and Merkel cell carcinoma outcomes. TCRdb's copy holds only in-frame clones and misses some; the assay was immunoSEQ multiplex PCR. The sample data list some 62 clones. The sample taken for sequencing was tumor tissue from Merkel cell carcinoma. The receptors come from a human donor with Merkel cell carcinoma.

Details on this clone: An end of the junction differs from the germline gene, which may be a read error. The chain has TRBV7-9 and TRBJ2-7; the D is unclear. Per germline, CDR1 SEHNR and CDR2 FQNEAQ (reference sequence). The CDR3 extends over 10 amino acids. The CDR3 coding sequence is TGTGCCAGCAGCCCTGCGGAGCAATACTTC. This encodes CASSPAEQYF. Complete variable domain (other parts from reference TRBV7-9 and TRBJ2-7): DTGVSQNPRHKITKRGQNVTFRCDPISEHNRLYWYRQTLGQGPEFLTYFQNEAQLEKSRLLSDRFSAERPKGSFSTLEIQRTEQGDSAMYLCASSPAEQYFGPGTRLTVT.

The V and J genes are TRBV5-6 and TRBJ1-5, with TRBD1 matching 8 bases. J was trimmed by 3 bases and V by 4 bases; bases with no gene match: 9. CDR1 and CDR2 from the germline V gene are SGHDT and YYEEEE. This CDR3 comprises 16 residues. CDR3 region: CASSRFRDRHNQPQHF. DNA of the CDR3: TGTGCCAGCAGCCGCTTTAGGGACAGGCACAATCAGCCCCAGCATTTT.

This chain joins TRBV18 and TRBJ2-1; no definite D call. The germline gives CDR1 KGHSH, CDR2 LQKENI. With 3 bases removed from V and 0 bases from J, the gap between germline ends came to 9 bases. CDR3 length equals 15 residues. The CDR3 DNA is TGTGCCAGCTCACCTCGTAAAAGCTCCTACAATGAGCAGTTCTTC. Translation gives CASSPRKSSYNEQFF.

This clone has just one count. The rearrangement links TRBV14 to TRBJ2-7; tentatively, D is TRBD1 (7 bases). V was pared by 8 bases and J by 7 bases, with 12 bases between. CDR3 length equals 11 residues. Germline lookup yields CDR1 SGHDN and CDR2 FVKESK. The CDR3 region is CASGQGGEQYF. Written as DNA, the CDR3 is TGTGCCAGCGGGCAGGGGGGTGAGCAGTACTTC.

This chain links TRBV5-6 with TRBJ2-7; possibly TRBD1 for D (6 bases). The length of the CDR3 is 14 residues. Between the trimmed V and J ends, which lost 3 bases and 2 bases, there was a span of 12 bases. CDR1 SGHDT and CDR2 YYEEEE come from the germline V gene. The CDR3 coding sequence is TGTGCCAGCAGCTCAGGGGACGGTACCTACGAGCAGTACTTC. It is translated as CASSSGDGTYEQYF.

Written as DNA, the CDR3 is TGCAGCGTTAGCCTGAAACTAAGTCGGGCCAACGTCCTGACTTTC. Its translation is CSVSLKLSRANVLTF. V usage is TRBV29-1 and J usage is TRBJ2-6; D gene uncertain. Trimming cost V 5 bases and J 5 bases, with 16 bases left between them. Germline CDR1 and CDR2: SQVTM and ANQGSEA. The CDR3 spans 15 residues.

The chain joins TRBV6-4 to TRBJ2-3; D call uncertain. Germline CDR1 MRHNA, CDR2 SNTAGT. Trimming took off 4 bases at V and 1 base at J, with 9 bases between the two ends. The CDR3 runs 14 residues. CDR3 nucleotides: TGTGCCAGCAGTGGTAAAGGAGGCACAGATACGCAGTATTTT. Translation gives CASSGKGGTDTQYF.

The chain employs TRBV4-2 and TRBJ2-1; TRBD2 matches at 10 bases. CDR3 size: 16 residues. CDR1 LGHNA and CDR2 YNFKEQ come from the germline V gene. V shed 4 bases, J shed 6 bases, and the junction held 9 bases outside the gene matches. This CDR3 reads CASSLNSGRLSNEQFF. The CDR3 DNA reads TGTGCCAGCAGCCTCAATAGCGGGAGGCTCTCCAATGAGCAGTTCTTC.

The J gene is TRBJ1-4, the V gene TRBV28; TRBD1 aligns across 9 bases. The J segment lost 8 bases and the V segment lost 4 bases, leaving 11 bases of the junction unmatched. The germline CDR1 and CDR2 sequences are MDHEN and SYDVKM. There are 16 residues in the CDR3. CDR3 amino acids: CASSSLGQGQGEKLFF. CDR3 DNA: TGTGCCAGCAGTTCCCTGGGACAGGGCCAGGGGGAAAAACTGTTTTTT. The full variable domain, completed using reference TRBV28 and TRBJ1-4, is DVKVTQSSRYLVKRTGEKVFLECVQDMDHENMFWYRQDPGLGLRLIYFSYDVKMKEKGDIPEGYSVSREKKERFSLILESASTNQTSMYLCASSSLGQGQGEKLFFGSGTQLSVL.

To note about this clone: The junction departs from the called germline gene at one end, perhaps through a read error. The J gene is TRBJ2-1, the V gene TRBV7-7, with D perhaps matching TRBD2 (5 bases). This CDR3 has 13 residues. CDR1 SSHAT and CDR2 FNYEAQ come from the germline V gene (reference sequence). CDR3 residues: CASSLAPRDEQFF. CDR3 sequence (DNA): TGTGCTAGCAGCTTAGCTCCGAGGGATGAGCAGTTCTTC.

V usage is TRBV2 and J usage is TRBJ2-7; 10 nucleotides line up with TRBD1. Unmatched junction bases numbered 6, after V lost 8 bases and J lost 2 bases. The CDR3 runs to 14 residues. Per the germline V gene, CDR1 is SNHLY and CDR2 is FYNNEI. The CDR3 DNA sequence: TGTGCCAGCGACGGTGGACAGGGGGCCTACGAGCAGTACTTC. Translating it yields CASDGGQGAYEQYF.

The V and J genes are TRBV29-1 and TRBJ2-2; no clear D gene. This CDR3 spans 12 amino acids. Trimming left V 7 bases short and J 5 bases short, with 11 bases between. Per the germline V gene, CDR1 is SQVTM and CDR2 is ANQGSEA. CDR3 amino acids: CSGASGTGELFF. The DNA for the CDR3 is TGCAGCGGCGCTAGTGGGACCGGGGAGCTGTTTTTT.

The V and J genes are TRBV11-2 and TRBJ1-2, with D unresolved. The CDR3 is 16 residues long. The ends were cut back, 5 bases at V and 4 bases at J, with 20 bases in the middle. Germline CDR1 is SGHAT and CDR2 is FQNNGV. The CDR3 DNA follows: TGTGCCAGCAGCCAACTAGCAAGCAGAAAGACCTATGGCTACACCTTC. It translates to CASSQLASRKTYGYTF.

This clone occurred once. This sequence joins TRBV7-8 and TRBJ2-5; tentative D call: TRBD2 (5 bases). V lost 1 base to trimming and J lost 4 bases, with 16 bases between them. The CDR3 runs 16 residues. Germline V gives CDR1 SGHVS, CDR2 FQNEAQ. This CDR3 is CASSLGGIASRETQYF. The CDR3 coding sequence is TGTGCCAGCAGCTTAGGAGGGATAGCCTCAAGAGAGACCCAGTACTTC.

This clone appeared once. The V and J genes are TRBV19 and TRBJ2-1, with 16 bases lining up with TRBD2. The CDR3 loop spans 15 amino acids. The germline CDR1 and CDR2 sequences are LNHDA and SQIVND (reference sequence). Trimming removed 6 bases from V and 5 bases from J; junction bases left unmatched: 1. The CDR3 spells CASRGLAGGDNEQFF. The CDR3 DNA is TGTGCCAGTAGGGGACTAGCGGGAGGGGACAATGAGCAGTTCTTC.

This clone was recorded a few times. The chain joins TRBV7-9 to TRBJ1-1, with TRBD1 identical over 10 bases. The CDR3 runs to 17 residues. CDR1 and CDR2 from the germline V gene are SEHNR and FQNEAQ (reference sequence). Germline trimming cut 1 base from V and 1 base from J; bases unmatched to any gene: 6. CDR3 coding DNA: TGTGCCAGCAGCTTAGGGGGGACAGGGGTACGGAACACTGAAGCTTTCTTT. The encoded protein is CASSLGGTGVRNTEAFF.

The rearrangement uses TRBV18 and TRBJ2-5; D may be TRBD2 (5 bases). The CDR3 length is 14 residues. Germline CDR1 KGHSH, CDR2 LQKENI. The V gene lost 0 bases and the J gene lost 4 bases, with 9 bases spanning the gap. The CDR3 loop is CASSPPARVETQYF. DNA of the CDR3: TGTGCCAGCTCACCACCGGCGCGGGTAGAGACCCAGTACTTC.

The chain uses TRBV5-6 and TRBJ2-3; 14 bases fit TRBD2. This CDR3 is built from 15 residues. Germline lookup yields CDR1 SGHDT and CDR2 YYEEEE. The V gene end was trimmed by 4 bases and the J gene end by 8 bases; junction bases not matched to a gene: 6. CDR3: CASSRGTSGSFTQYF. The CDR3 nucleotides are TGTGCCAGCAGCCGCGGGACTAGCGGGAGTTTTACGCAGTATTTT.

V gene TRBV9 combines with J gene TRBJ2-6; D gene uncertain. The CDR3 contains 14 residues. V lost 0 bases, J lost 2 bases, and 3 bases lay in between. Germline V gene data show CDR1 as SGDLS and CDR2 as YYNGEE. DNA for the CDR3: TGTGCCAGCAGCGTAGAAGCTGGGGCCAACGTCCTGACTTTC. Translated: CASSVEAGANVLTF. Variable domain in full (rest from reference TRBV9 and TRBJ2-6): DSGVTQTPKHLITATGQRVTLRCSPRSGDLSVYWYQQSLDQGLQFLIQYYNGEERAKGNILERFSAQQFPDLHSELNLSSLELGDSALYFCASSVEAGANVLTFGAGSRLTVL.

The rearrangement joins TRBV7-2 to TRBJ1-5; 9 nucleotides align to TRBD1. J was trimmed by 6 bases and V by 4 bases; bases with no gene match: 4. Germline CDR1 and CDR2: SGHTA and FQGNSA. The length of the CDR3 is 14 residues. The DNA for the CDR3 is TGTGCCAGCAGCTCACAGGGGGCAGGTCAGCCCCAGCATTTT. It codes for CASSSQGAGQPQHF.

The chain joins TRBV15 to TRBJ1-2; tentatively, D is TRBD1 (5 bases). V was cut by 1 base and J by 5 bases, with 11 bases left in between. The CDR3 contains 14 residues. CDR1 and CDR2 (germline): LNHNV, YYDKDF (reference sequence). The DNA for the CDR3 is TGTGCCACCAGCAGAGTACACAGGAGGTATGGCTACACCTTC. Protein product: CATSRVHRRYGYTF.

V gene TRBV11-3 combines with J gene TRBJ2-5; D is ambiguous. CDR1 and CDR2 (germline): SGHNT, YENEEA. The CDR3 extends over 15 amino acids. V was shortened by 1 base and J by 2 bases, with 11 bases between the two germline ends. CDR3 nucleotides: TGTGCCAGCAGCTTAGGAGTTAGTCAGCAAGAGACCCAGTACTTC. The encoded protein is CASSLGVSQQETQYF.

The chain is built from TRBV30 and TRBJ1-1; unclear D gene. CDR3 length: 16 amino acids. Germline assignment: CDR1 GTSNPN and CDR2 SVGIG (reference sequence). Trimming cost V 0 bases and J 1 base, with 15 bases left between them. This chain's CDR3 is CAWSVRGWQPNTEAFF. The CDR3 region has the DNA TGTGCCTGGAGTGTAAGAGGGTGGCAACCGAACACTGAAGCTTTCTTT.

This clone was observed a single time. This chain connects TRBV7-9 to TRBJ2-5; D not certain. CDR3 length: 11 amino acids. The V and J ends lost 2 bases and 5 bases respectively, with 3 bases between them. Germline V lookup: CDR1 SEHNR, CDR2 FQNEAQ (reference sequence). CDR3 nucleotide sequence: TGTGCCAGCAGCTTAAGCGAGACCCAGTACTTC. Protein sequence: CASSLSETQYF.

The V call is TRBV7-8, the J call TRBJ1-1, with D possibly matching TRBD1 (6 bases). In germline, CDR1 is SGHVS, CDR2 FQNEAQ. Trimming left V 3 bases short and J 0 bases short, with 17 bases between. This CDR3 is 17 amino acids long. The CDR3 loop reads CASSFIASGHLNTEAFF. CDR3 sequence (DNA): TGTGCCAGCAGCTTCATCGCCTCGGGACACCTGAACACTGAAGCTTTCTTT.

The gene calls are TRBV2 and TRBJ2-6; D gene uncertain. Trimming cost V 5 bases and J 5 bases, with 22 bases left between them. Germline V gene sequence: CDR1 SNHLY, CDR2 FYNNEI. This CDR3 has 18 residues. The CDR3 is CASSFINTDTSRANVLTF. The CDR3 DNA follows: TGTGCCAGCAGTTTCATCAATACCGATACAAGTCGGGCCAACGTCCTGACTTTC.

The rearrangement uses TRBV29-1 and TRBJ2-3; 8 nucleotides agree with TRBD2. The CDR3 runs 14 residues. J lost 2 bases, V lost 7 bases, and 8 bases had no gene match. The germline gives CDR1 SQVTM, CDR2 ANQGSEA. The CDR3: CSASAGETTDTQYF. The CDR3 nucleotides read TGCAGCGCGTCAGCGGGAGAGACCACAGATACGCAGTATTTT.

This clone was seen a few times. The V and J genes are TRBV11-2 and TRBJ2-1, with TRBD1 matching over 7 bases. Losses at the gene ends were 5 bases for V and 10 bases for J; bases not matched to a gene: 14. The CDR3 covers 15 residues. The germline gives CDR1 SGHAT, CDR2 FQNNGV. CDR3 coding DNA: TGTGCCAGCAGCCCGCCCGGGACAGTCCAAAGGGAGCAGTTCTTC. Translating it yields CASSPPGTVQREQFF.

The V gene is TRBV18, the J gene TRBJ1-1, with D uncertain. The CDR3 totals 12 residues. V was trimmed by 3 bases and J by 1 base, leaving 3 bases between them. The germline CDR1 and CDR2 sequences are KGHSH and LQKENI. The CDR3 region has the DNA TGTGCCAGCTCACCGGGGAACACTGAAGCTTTCTTT. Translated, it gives CASSPGNTEAFF.

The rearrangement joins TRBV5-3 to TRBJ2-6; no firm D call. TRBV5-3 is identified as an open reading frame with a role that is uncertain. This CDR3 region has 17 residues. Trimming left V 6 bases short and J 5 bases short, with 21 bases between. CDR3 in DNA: TGTGCCAGAAAGCAGATAGTGGAACAAAGTCGGGCCAACGTCCTGACTTTC. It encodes CARKQIVEQSRANVLTF.

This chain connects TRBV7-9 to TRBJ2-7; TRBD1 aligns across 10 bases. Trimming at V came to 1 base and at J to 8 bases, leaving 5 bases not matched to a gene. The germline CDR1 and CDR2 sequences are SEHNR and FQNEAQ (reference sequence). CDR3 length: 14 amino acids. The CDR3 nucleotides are TGTGCCAGCAGCTTAGGACAGGGGGCGCAGAAGCAGTACTTC. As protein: CASSLGQGAQKQYF.